This TCR beta chain was found in a study of T cell responses to AZD1222 COVID-19 vaccine. A word on this clone: Its specificity is not known.

V gave up 6 bases and J gave up 3 bases; unmatched junction bases: 6. The CDR3 runs 15 residues. Looked up from germline, CDR1 is SEHNR and CDR2 is FQNEAQ (reference sequence). The data were produced by immunoSEQ multiplex PCR, yet TCRdb's version contains in-frame clones alone and is incomplete. Among more than 150,000 clones listed, over 80% were seen once. Study-wide points: Repertoire sampling happened only post peak T cell response. The reported proportion of spike-specific TCRs targeting unmutated variant regions was nearly half. At 160-218 and 743-854, vaccine-associated CD4 TCRs were dominant, and they spanned spike.

J is TRBJ1-3 and V is TRBV7-9; the match to TRBD1 covers 9 bases. The receptor was isolated from an adult in good health. This material consisted of peripheral blood, taken on day 0 of AZD1222 vaccination. The CDR3 DNA reads TGTGCCAGCAGTTTTACAGGGGGCTTTGGAAACACCATATATTTT. As protein: CASSFTGGFGNTIYF.